The sample holds a few counts of the clone carrying this T cell receptor beta chain. Its antigen is still unknown. After removal of 6 bases from V and 6 bases from J, the junction contained 6 bases not matched to a gene. This CDR3 has 13 amino acids. Germline V CDR1 and CDR2: MNHNY, SVGAGI (reference sequence). In TCRdb, the RACE reads were re-called with MiXCR into one record per CDR3 protein. Of some 65,000 distinct CDR3 sequences listed, roughly 6.6% were seen once; the top ten hold roughly 3.4%. Time point: healthy volunteer bleed at 6 weeks. Total RNA extraction was carried out from unfractionated whole blood. The data were obtained in a study of human T cells and chemical hapten exposure. Regarding the study as a whole: TCRs above 1 in 1000 frequency did not change with DPC sensitization.

This TCR came from a female donor in good health. Some clones in this sample may be carry-over from other donors' samples. The sequenced sample was whole blood. This chain uses TRBV6-6 with TRBJ2-7; 9 bases fit TRBD1. This chain's CDR3 is CASSQTGGGEQYF. The CDR3 nucleotides are TGTGCCAGCAGCCAGACAGGGGGGGGCGAGCAGTACTTC.